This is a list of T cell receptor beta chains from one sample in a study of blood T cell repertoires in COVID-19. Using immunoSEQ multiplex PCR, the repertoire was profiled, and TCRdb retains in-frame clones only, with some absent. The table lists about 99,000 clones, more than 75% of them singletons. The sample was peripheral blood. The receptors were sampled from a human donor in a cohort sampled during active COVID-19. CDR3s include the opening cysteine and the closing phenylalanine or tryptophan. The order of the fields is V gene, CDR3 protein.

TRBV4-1,CASSQDYWPGAYEQYF
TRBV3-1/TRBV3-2,CASSQAKDRGTGELFF
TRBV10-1,CASSETSGPFTSKQYF
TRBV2,CASSATLTGQGGNF
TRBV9,CASSADDSSGNTIYF
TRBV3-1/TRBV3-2,CASSRTGVNTGELFF
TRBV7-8,CASSPQLAYNYEQYF
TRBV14,CASSREVSGRDTGELFF
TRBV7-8,CASSKDRSRRGEQFF
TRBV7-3,CASSPEQARSHEQFF
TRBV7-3,CASSLIDSNEQYF
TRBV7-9,CASTPRSTGVDTQYF
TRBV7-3,CASSLDRYNEQFF
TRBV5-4,CASSSPLRGGPNTGELFF
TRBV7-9,CASSSTASPEAFF
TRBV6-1,CASSEFPGRVGGRETQYF
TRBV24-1,CAIQQGGEGYNEQFF
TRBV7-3,CASSLKGTGGTGQPQHF
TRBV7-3,CASSSHAAGGSGELFF
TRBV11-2,CASRDLALANTGELFF
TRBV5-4,CASSLGQQEKLFF
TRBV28,CASSFRGASGYNEQFF
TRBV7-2,CASSLVYGETQYF
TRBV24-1,CATSDPASGVGETQYF
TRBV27,CASSSGANTEAFF
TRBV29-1,CSVDRGGSEQFF
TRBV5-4,CASSFGQNTEAFF
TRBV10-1,CASSPRGQAYNEQFF
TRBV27,CASSPKDTWETQYF
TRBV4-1,CASRYGLAVGDEQFF
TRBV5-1,CASSLGIAASTDTQYF
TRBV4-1,CASSQAPLETQYF
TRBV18,CASSPPGTGAYEQYF